One sample yielded the 16 T cell receptor beta chains listed below, sequenced in a study of human T cells and chemical hapten exposure. Researchers extracted total RNA from unfractionated whole blood. TCRdb reanalysed the 5' RACE reads using MiXCR and keeps one entry per CDR3 protein. The data show about 81,000 distinct CDR3 sequences, 6.5% to 8.5% seen once. These receptors came from a male donor in good health.

This rearrangement joins TRBV20-1 to TRBJ1-6; D is uncertain. The ends were cut back, 2 bases at V and 7 bases at J, with 6 bases in the middle. Looked up from germline, CDR1 is DFQATT and CDR2 is SNEGSKA (reference sequence). The length of the CDR3 is 12 residues. The CDR3 is CSARQLNSPLHF. The CDR3 region has the DNA TGCAGTGCTAGACAGTTGAATTCACCCCTCCACTTT.

The sample holds many counts of this clonotype. This chain uses TRBV10-1 with TRBJ1-1; the match to TRBD1 covers 7 bases. CDR3 length: 14 residues. With V trimmed by 8 bases and J by 2 bases, 8 bases remained unmatched. Germline values: CDR1 WNHNN, CDR2 SYGVQD (reference sequence). The CDR3 DNA reads as TGCGCCAGCGGAAAAGACAGGGACAACACTGAAGCTTTCTTT. Its protein product is CASGKDRDNTEAFF.

V usage is TRBV15 and J usage is TRBJ2-7; 7 bases agree with TRBD2. Per the germline V gene, CDR1 is LNHNV and CDR2 is YYDKDF (reference sequence). This CDR3 has 15 amino acids. Losses at the gene ends were 0 bases for V and 5 bases for J; bases not matched to a gene: 7. CDR3 bases: TGTGCCACCAGCAGAGAGGGAGGGGACTCTAACGAGCAGTACTTC. Amino acids: CATSREGGDSNEQYF.

This clonotype came up many times. The V gene is TRBV29-1, the J gene TRBJ2-1; 10 bases agree with TRBD2. The CDR3 is 14 amino acids. Losses at the gene ends were 3 bases for V and 9 bases for J; bases not matched to a gene: 8. Per the germline V gene, CDR1 is SQVTM and CDR2 is ANQGSEA. CDR3 in amino acids: CSVDRLAGEVEQFF. The DNA for the CDR3 is TGCAGCGTTGATAGGCTAGCGGGAGAAGTTGAGCAGTTCTTC.

This clonotype appeared many times. This rearrangement joins TRBV11-2 to TRBJ1-1, with D hard to call. The CDR3 consists of 16 residues. The germline CDR1 and CDR2 sequences are SGHAT and FQNNGV. Trimming shortened V by 4 bases and J by 1 base, and 16 bases separated the two germline ends. The CDR3 DNA sequence: TGTGCCAGCAGCTCCCGCCGGACGAGGGCGAACACTGAAGCTTTCTTT. Its translation is CASSSRRTRANTEAFF.

The gene calls are TRBV5-1 and TRBJ2-5, with 7 nucleotides matching TRBD1. Germline V lookup: CDR1 SGHRS, CDR2 YFSETQ. V was clipped by 3 bases and J by 4 bases; unmatched bases: 12. The CDR3 covers 16 residues. The CDR3 nucleotides read TGCGCCAGCAGCTCGACAGGGTTCACCTCCCGAGAGACCCAGTACTTC. Its translation: CASSSTGFTSRETQYF.

This clonotype came up many times. The rearrangement joins TRBV20-1 to TRBJ2-3; the match to TRBD2 covers 7 bases. V was clipped by 3 bases and J by 0 bases; unmatched bases: 3. There are 14 residues in the CDR3. The germline V gene has CDR1 DFQATT and CDR2 SNEGSKA (reference sequence). CDR3 bases: TGCAGTGCTAGGACTAGCCTGAGCACAGATACGCAGTATTTT. It translates to CSARTSLSTDTQYF.

This rearrangement joins TRBV6-5 to TRBJ1-1, with a weak D call TRBD1 (6 bases). This CDR3 comprises 14 residues. The V end lost 8 bases, the J end lost 0 bases, and 13 bases lay between the germline ends. In germline, CDR1 is MNHEY, CDR2 SVGAGI. CDR3 protein: CASGRGRVNTEAFF. The CDR3 nucleotides read TGTGCCAGCGGCAGGGGCCGAGTGAACACTGAAGCTTTCTTT.

The chain uses TRBV5-1 and TRBJ2-5; TRBD1 matches 8 bases. The germline V gene has CDR1 SGHRS and CDR2 YFSETQ. With V trimmed by 4 bases and J by 4 bases, 9 bases remained unmatched. The CDR3 is 15 amino acids. The CDR3 reads CASSLFTGGGETQYF. The CDR3 nucleotides are TGCGCCAGCAGCCTTTTTACAGGGGGTGGAGAGACCCAGTACTTC. The full variable domain, in which reference TRBV5-1 and TRBJ2-5 provide the parts outside the CDR3, is KAGVTQTPRYLIKTRGQQVTLSCSPISGHRSVSWYQQTPGQGLQFLFEYFSETQRNKGNFPGRFSGRQFSNSRSEMNVSTLELGDSALYLCASSLFTGGGETQYFGPGTRLLVL.

This clonotype was detected ten times or more. V gene TRBV20-1 combines with J gene TRBJ1-1, with a tentative D call TRBD1 (5 bases). The CDR3 runs 13 residues. CDR1 DFQATT and CDR2 SNEGSKA come from the germline V gene (reference sequence). V lost 6 bases and J 0 bases, leaving 11 bases between the germline ends. The CDR3 nucleotides are TGCAGTGCGCGGGACGGTATGAACACTGAAGCTTTCTTT. As protein: CSARDGMNTEAFF.

The chain has TRBV9 and TRBJ2-3; D call uncertain. Germline CDR1 SGDLS, CDR2 YYNGEE. The CDR3 contains 16 residues. Trimming left V 0 bases short and J 0 bases short, with 11 bases between. The CDR3 DNA reads TGTGCCAGCAGCGTAGCGGCAGTTCCTAGCACAGATACGCAGTATTTT. It encodes CASSVAAVPSTDTQYF.

This clonotype showed up just a few times. The chain uses TRBV5-6 and TRBJ1-1; the D is unclear. Germline V gene data show CDR1 as SGHDT and CDR2 as YYEEEE. V shed 4 bases and J shed 8 bases, with 12 bases lying between them. The CDR3 contains 12 residues. DNA of the CDR3: TGTGCCAGCAGCCTTGGGTCGGGAGAAGCTTTCTTT. This translates into CASSLGSGEAFF.

The chain couples TRBV5-4 to TRBJ1-6; 8 positions match TRBD1. J was trimmed by 7 bases and V by 0 bases; bases with no gene match: 6. Germline V lookup: CDR1 SGHNT, CDR2 YYREEE (reference sequence). The CDR3 is 16 amino acids. CDR3 residues: CASSLVGTGSNSPLHF. CDR3 sequence (DNA): TGTGCCAGCAGCTTGGTTGGGACAGGTTCAAATTCACCCCTCCACTTT. Using reference TRBV5-4 and TRBJ1-6 for the parts outside the CDR3, the full variable domain is ETGVTQSPTHLIKTRGQQVTLRCSSQSGHNTVSWYQQALGQGPQFIFQYYREEENGRGNFPPRFSGLQFPNYSSELNVNALELDDSALYLCASSLVGTGSNSPLHFGNGTRLTVT.

This clonotype came up many times. V usage is TRBV6-1 and J usage is TRBJ2-1, with D possibly matching TRBD2 (5 bases). From germline, CDR1 is MNHNS and CDR2 SASEGT. The CDR3 totals 14 residues. V lost 7 bases and J 1 base, leaving 11 bases between the germline ends. The CDR3 sequence is CASTSRGSYNEQFF. CDR3 sequence (DNA): TGTGCCAGCACGTCCCGGGGTTCCTACAATGAGCAGTTCTTC.

This clonotype has only a few counts. CDR3: CASSYNSKNTEAFF. The DNA for the CDR3 is TGTGCCAGCAGTTACAACAGCAAAAACACTGAAGCTTTCTTT. V is TRBV6-2 or TRBV6-3 and J is TRBJ1-1; D remains ambiguous. The CDR3 contains 14 residues. CDR1 MNHEY and CDR2 SVGEGT come from the germline V gene. Deletions cut 2 bases from V and 2 bases from J, with 9 bases between.

Only a few counts were recorded for this clonotype. The chain uses TRBV4-1 and TRBJ1-1; 7 positions match TRBD1. Germline V gives CDR1 MGHRA, CDR2 YSYEKL. The CDR3 covers 15 residues. J was trimmed by 6 bases and V by 2 bases; bases with no gene match: 9. CDR3 region: CASSQYPRDSPEAFF. Here the CDR3 DNA reads TGCGCCAGCAGCCAATACCCCCGGGACAGCCCTGAAGCTTTCTTT.